This passage covers 5 T cell receptor beta chains from one sample sequenced in a study of T cells after yellow fever vaccination. From the 5' RACE reads, TCRdb called clonotypes with MiXCR, one entry per CDR3 protein. The sample has 250,000 to 400,000 distinct CDR3 sequences, around 4.4% seen once. This specimen consisted of PBMCs, obtained 15 days after the yellow fever booster vaccination. The receptor set was obtained from a man younger than 30 who received the YFV17D yellow fever vaccine.

This clonotype occurred many times. The chain joins TRBV5-1 to TRBJ2-3; 14 bases agree with TRBD2. The CDR3 covers 17 residues. V was pared by 4 bases and J by 6 bases, with 10 bases of the junction left unmatched. Germline V gives CDR1 SGHRS, CDR2 YFSETQ. The CDR3 nucleotides read TGCGCCAGCAGCACCGGACTAGCGGGAGGCCCGGGGGATACGCAGTATTTT. Translated: CASSTGLAGGPGDTQYF. Full variable domain (remainder filled in from reference TRBV5-1 and TRBJ2-3): KAGVTQTPRYLIKTRGQQVTLSCSPISGHRSVSWYQQTPGQGLQFLFEYFSETQRNKGNFPGRFSGRQFSNSRSEMNVSTLELGDSALYLCASSTGLAGGPGDTQYFGPGTRLTVL.

The table lists this clonotype with many counts. The rearrangement links TRBV20-1 to TRBJ1-4; tentative D call: TRBD1 (5 bases). The germline V gene encodes CDR1 DFQATT and CDR2 SNEGSKA (reference sequence). The V end was cut by 1 base, the J end by 2 bases, with 20 bases between. The CDR3 is 18 amino acids. The CDR3 loop is CSARGRGSLGVTNEKLFF. DNA of the CDR3: TGCAGTGCTAGAGGTCGGGGGTCGTTGGGGGTCACTAATGAAAAACTGTTTTTT.

Concerning this clonotype: A read error may account for a junction end that differs from germline. The CDR3 sequence is CASSLSGTGGRNGYTF. The CDR3 nucleotides are TGTGCCAGCAGTCTATCCGGGACAGGGGGCAGGAACGGCTACACCTTC. The chain recombines TRBV27 with TRBJ1-2, with 12 bases lining up with TRBD1. Looked up from germline, CDR1 is MNHEY and CDR2 is SMNVEV (reference sequence). CDR3 length: 16 amino acids.

The sample holds many counts of this clonotype. Its ends do not fully match the called genes, so a read error is possible. This chain uses TRBV7-6 with TRBJ1-1; possible D gene TRBD1, 6 bases. This CDR3 contains 13 residues. Germline CDR1 reads SGHVS; CDR2 reads FNYEAQ. The chain's CDR3 is CASSSGQNTEAFF. The CDR3 DNA reads TGCGCCAGCAGCTCGGGACAGAACACTGAAGCTTTCTTT.

The chain joins TRBV5-1 to TRBJ2-5; 8 bases agree with TRBD2. The CDR3 extends over 14 amino acids. With V trimmed by 4 bases and J by 5 bases, 7 bases remained unmatched. The germline gives CDR1 SGHRS, CDR2 YFSETQ. CDR3 sequence (DNA): TGCGCCAGCAGCGCAAGCGGGAGTCGGGAGACCCAGTACTTC. Translating gives CASSASGSRETQYF.